The next 20 T cell receptor beta chains were all read from a single sample in a study of control samples from healthy donors and cancer patients. The protocol was immunoSEQ multiplex PCR, while the TCRdb copy is restricted to in-frame clones and leaves out a portion. Of 150,000 to 200,000 clones listed, more than 90% are singletons. Sequencing was carried out using blood. The receptors stem from a man aged 30-40 years in good health.

V gene TRBV29-1 combines with J gene TRBJ2-7; 10 bases align to TRBD1. The germline V gene has CDR1 SQVTM and CDR2 ANQGSEA. This CDR3 has 13 residues. V was pared by 7 bases and J by 1 base, with 4 bases of the junction left unmatched. CDR3: CSGTGQGSYEQYF. DNA of the CDR3: TGCAGCGGTACGGGACAGGGGTCCTACGAGCAGTACTTC.

The genes are TRBV7-9 and TRBJ1-4; D possibly corresponds to TRBD1 (6 bases). Per germline, CDR1 SEHNR and CDR2 FQNEAQ (reference sequence). V lost 1 base and J lost 8, with 11 bases in between. CDR3 length equals 14 residues. For the CDR3, the DNA is TGTGCCAGCAGCTTAGTAACAGGGTACGAAAAACTGTTTTTT. As protein: CASSLVTGYEKLFF.

This rearrangement joins TRBV7-9 to TRBJ2-7; D might be TRBD1 or TRBD2, each matching 5 bases. Germline V gene sequence: CDR1 SEHNR, CDR2 FQNEAQ (reference sequence). Trimming took 8 bases from V and 1 from J, leaving 12 bases between them. CDR3 length: 13 amino acids. CDR3 in amino acids: CASRDGVSYEQYF. DNA for the CDR3: TGTGCCAGCCGGGACGGAGTGTCCTACGAGCAGTACTTC.

V usage is TRBV19 and J usage is TRBJ1-2, with D hard to call. V shed 5 bases and J shed 8 bases, with 9 bases lying between them. Germline CDR1 and CDR2: LNHDA and SQIVND (reference sequence). This CDR3 comprises 11 residues. In nucleotides, the CDR3 is TGTGCCAGTAGTTTTGCAGGCGGCTACACCTTC. Translating it yields CASSFAGGYTF. The full variable domain, completed using reference TRBV19 and TRBJ1-2, is DGGITQSPKYLFRKEGQNVTLSCEQNLNHDAMYWYRQDPGQGLRLIYYSQIVNDFQKGDIAEGYSVSREKKESFPLTVTSAQKNPTAFYLCASSFAGGYTFGSGTRLTVV.

The CDR3 spells CASFNRDGYGYTF. The CDR3 DNA sequence: TGTGCCAGCTTTAACAGGGACGGTTATGGCTACACCTTC. The chain carries TRBV2 and TRBJ1-2; D perhaps matches TRBD1 (6 bases). The CDR3 is 13 residues long. Germline CDR1 and CDR2: SNHLY and FYNNEI. The V and J ends lost 8 bases and 5 bases respectively, with 15 bases between them.

This clone was recorded only once. V usage is TRBV5-1 and J usage is TRBJ2-5; possible D gene TRBD2, 5 bases. Germline V CDR1 and CDR2: SGHRS, YFSETQ. The CDR3 extends over 16 amino acids. V dropped 0 bases and J dropped 0 bases, with 12 bases sitting between them. This chain's CDR3 is CASSLEVLEYQETQYF. CDR3 in DNA: TGCGCCAGCAGCTTGGAGGTACTAGAGTACCAAGAGACCCAGTACTTC. Complete variable domain (other parts from reference TRBV5-1 and TRBJ2-5): KAGVTQTPRYLIKTRGQQVTLSCSPISGHRSVSWYQQTPGQGLQFLFEYFSETQRNKGNFPGRFSGRQFSNSRSEMNVSTLELGDSALYLCASSLEVLEYQETQYFGPGTRLLVL.

The chain has TRBV4-1 and TRBJ2-1, with a tentative D call TRBD1 (6 bases). The CDR3 sequence is 16 residues long. The V end lost 4 bases, the J end lost 0 bases, and 13 bases lay between the germline ends. Germline V CDR1 and CDR2: MGHRA, YSYEKL. The CDR3 DNA reads as TGCGCCAGCAGCCGCTCGAGGGGGAGCTCCTACAATGAGCAGTTCTTC. Protein sequence: CASSRSRGSSYNEQFF.

This clone has at least ten counts. This chain links TRBV2 with TRBJ2-7, with TRBD2 matching over 15 bases. This CDR3 region has 15 residues. The germline V gene has CDR1 SNHLY and CDR2 FYNNEI. The V gene end was trimmed by 5 bases and the J gene end by 7 bases; junction bases not matched to a gene: 6. CDR3 loop: CASSPGLAGGGEQYF. CDR3 in DNA: TGTGCCAGCAGTCCCGGACTAGCGGGAGGGGGAGAGCAGTACTTC.

This sequence joins TRBV28 and TRBJ2-2; 9 bases match TRBD2. CDR1 is MDHEN, CDR2 SYDVKM, per germline. V lost 6 bases and J lost 1; bases outside the gene matches: 0. CDR3 length equals 14 residues. This chain's CDR3 is CASRTSGNTGELFF. In nucleotides, the CDR3 is TGTGCCAGCAGGACTAGCGGGAACACCGGGGAGCTGTTTTTT.

This clone showed up just a few times. The chain uses TRBV25-1 and TRBJ1-4; TRBD1 might be the D (6 bases). The CDR3 sequence is 14 residues long. Trimming shortened V by 8 bases and J by 14 bases, and 24 bases separated the two germline ends. Germline V lookup: CDR1 MGHDK, CDR2 SYGVNS. This chain's CDR3 is CASSGSGQPFVLFF. The CDR3 DNA sequence: TGTGCCAGCTCAGGAAGCGGACAGCCCTTTGTTCTGTTTTTT.

The chain combines TRBV7-9 with TRBJ2-1; 10 bases line up with TRBD2. The CDR3 contains 17 residues. CDR1 is SEHNR, CDR2 FQNEAQ, per germline (reference sequence). V trimming: 1 base; J trimming: 8 bases; junction bases outside the gene matches: 11. CDR3 amino acids: CASSLGGLAGVIHEQFF. CDR3 sequence (DNA): TGTGCCAGCAGCTTAGGAGGGCTAGCGGGAGTAATTCATGAGCAGTTCTTC. Drawing the rest from reference TRBV7-9 and TRBJ2-1, the complete variable domain is DTGVSQNPRHKITKRGQNVTFRCDPISEHNRLYWYRQTLGQGPEFLTYFQNEAQLEKSRLLSDRFSAERPKGSFSTLEIQRTEQGDSAMYLCASSLGGLAGVIHEQFFGPGTRLTVL.

This chain joins TRBV18 and TRBJ2-7, with 8 bases matching TRBD2. CDR3 length: 14 residues. CDR1 and CDR2 from the germline V gene are KGHSH and LQKENI. V trimming: 0 bases; J trimming: 9 bases; junction bases outside the gene matches: 7. CDR3 sequence (DNA): TGTGCCAGCTCACCACCGGCCGGGGGGGCCGTGCAGTACTTC. Translating gives CASSPPAGGAVQYF.

This sequence joins TRBV11-1 and TRBJ2-5; D gene unclear. In germline, CDR1 is SGHAT, CDR2 FQDESV (reference sequence). The CDR3 covers 13 residues. Trimming left V 5 bases short and J 3 bases short, with 10 bases between. CDR3 loop: CASSLGPKETQYF. CDR3 DNA: TGTGCCAGCAGCCTCGGTCCCAAAGAGACCCAGTACTTC.

This rearrangement joins TRBV29-1 to TRBJ2-5, with unresolved D. V lost 1 base to trimming and J lost 5 bases, with 11 bases between them. CDR1 is SQVTM and CDR2 is ANQGSEA in the germline V gene. The CDR3 length is 13 residues. The CDR3 sequence is CSVEVGSTETQYF. In nucleotides, the CDR3 is TGCAGCGTTGAAGTGGGGTCCACGGAGACCCAGTACTTC.

This chain joins TRBV7-9 and TRBJ1-3; TRBD1 matches 8 bases. V shed 5 bases and J 0 bases; nucleotides not matched to a gene: 9. The CDR3 is 17 amino acids. The germline CDR1 and CDR2 sequences are SEHNR and FQNEAQ (reference sequence). CDR3: CASSPRTGRNSGNTIYF. The CDR3 DNA reads TGTGCCAGCAGCCCGAGGACAGGGAGGAACTCTGGAAACACCATATATTTT.

This clone came up a few times. The V call is TRBV6-5, the J call TRBJ1-1; D is unresolved. Between the trimmed V and J ends, which lost 6 bases and 2 bases, there was a span of 16 bases. This CDR3 spans 15 amino acids. Germline-derived CDR1 and CDR2 are MNHEY and SVGAGI. Here the CDR3 DNA reads TGTGCCAGCAGCTCGCCTGTCCGGAGTAACACTGAAGCTTTCTTT. Encoded protein: CASSSPVRSNTEAFF.

The chain couples TRBV28 to TRBJ1-1; D unresolved. Deletions cut 3 bases from V and 4 bases from J, with 12 bases between. Germline V lookup: CDR1 MDHEN, CDR2 SYDVKM. The CDR3 spans 14 residues. CDR3 in amino acids: CASSLRLGRTEAFF. The CDR3 nucleotides are TGTGCCAGCAGTTTGCGTCTCGGGCGCACTGAAGCTTTCTTT.

V gene TRBV9 combines with J gene TRBJ2-7; 9 positions agree with TRBD2. With 4 bases clipped from V and 5 bases from J, the junction kept 4 bases outside the gene matches. Germline lookup yields CDR1 SGDLS and CDR2 YYNGEE. CDR3 length: 13 amino acids. The CDR3 loop is CASSPGLAHEQYF. As DNA, the CDR3 is TGTGCCAGCAGCCCCGGACTAGCGCACGAGCAGTACTTC.

V gene TRBV19 combines with J gene TRBJ1-1; possibly TRBD1 for D (5 bases). This CDR3 has 14 residues. V was trimmed by 4 bases and J by 0 bases, leaving 9 bases between them. Germline CDR1 is LNHDA and CDR2 is SQIVND (reference sequence). The CDR3 here is CASSRTRMNTEAFF. CDR3 nucleotide sequence: TGTGCCAGTAGTAGGACACGCATGAACACTGAAGCTTTCTTT.

The chain links TRBV27 to TRBJ1-4; D gene ambiguous. Germline lookup yields CDR1 MNHEY and CDR2 SMNVEV (reference sequence). The CDR3 totals 19 residues. The germline V and J ends were trimmed by 5 bases and 0 bases, with 22 bases remaining between them. The CDR3 bases are TGTGCCAGCAGTCCCAGAGGGAACAATCTCCTGGCAACTAATGAAAAACTGTTTTTT. The encoded protein is CASSPRGNNLLATNEKLFF.